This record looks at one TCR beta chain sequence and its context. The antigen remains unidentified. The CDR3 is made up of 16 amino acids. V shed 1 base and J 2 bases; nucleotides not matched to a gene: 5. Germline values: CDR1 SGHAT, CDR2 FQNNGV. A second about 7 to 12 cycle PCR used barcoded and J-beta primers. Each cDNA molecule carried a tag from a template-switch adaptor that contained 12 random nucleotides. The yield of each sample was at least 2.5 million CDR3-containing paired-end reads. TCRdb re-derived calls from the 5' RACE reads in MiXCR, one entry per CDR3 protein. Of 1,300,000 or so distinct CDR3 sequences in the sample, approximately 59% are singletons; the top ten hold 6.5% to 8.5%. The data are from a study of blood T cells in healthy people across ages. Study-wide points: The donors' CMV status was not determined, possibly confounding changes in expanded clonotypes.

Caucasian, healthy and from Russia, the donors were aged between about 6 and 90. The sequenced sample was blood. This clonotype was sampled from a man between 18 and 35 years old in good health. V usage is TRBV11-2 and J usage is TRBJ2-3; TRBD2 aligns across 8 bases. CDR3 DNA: TGTGCCAGCAGCTTAGGCGGCGGGGGGACCACAGATACGCAGTATTTT. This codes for CASSLGGGGTTDTQYF.